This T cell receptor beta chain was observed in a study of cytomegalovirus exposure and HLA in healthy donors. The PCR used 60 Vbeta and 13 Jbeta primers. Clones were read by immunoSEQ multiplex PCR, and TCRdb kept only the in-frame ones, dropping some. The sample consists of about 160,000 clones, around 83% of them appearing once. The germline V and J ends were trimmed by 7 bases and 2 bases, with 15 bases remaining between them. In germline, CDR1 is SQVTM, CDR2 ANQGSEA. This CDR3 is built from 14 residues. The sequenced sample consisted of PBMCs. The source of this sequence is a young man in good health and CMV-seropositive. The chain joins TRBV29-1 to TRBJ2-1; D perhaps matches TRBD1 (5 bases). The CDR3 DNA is TGCAGCGCCGTCCCCTTGGACACCTACAATGAGCAGTTCTTC. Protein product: CSAVPLDTYNEQFF.